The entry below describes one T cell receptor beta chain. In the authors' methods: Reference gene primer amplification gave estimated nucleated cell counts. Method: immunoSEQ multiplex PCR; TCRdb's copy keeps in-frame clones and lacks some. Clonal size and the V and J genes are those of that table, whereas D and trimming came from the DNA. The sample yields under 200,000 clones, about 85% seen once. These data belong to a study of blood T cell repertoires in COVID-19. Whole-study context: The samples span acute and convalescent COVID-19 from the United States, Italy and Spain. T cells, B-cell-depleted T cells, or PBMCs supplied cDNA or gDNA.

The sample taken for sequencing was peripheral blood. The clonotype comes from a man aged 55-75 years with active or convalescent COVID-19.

The chain's CDR3 is CASSHRQNMNTEAFF. The CDR3 DNA reads TGTGCCAGCAGTCACCGACAGAACATGAACACTGAAGCTTTCTTT. The chain uses TRBV6-6 and TRBJ1-1; D perhaps matches TRBD1 (5 bases). The CDR3 loop spans 15 amino acids. CDR1 and CDR2 (germline): MNHNY, SVGAGI (reference sequence). Trimming removed 5 bases from V and 0 bases from J, with 13 bases in between.